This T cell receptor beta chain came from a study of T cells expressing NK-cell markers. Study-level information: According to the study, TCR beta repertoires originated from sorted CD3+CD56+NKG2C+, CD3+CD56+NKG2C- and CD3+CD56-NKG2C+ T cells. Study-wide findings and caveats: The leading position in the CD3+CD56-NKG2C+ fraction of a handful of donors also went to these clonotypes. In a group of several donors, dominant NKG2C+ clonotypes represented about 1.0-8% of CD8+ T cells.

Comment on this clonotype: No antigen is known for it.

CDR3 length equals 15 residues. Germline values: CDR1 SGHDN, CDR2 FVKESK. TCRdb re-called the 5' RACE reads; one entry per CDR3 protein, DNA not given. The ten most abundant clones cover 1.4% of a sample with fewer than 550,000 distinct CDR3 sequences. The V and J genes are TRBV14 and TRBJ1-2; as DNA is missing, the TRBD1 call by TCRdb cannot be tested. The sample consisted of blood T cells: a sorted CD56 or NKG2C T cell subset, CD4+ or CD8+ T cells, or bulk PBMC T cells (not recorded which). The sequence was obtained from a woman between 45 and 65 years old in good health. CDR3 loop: CASSQELGIPGGYTF.